What follows are 15 T cell receptor beta chains derived from one specimen sequenced in a study of vaccination effects on CD4 cells after COVID-19. The antigens for these receptors are not known. Some clones are missing from TCRdb's copy, which holds only in-frame ones; the method was immunoSEQ multiplex PCR. The sample has tens of thousands of clones; roughly 79% are singletons. Antigen-specific CD4+ T cells were first expanded with viral peptide pools by the ViraFEST assay and only then sequenced. When less than 12 days of culture had elapsed, CD4+ T cells were isolated. The vaccine given was either BNT162b2 or mRNA-1273, in two doses. Material: CD4+ T cells from PBMCs cultured with SARS-CoV-2 spike peptides, obtained after COVID-19 vaccination. The origin of the receptors is a human donor who received a COVID-19 vaccine. Some clones in this sample may be carry-over from other donors' samples.

The chain couples TRBV7-2 to TRBJ2-3; 7 bases line up with TRBD2. The germline V gene has CDR1 SGHTA and CDR2 FQGNSA. The CDR3 has 19 amino acids. V lost 4 bases, J lost 0 bases, and 16 bases stayed unmatched. The DNA of the CDR3 is TGTGCCAGCAGCTCTAGGAGGTCAAGCAACGGGGGGAGCACAGATACGCAGTATTTT. As protein: CASSSRRSSNGGSTDTQYF.

The chain combines TRBV30 with TRBJ2-6; D could derive from TRBD1 or TRBD2 (5 bases each). The CDR3 is 15 amino acids. Germline V gene sequence: CDR1 GTSNPN, CDR2 SVGIG (reference sequence). V gave up 2 bases and J gave up 3 bases, with 11 bases separating them. CDR3 sequence reads: CAWSISGSGANVLTF. CDR3 bases: TGTGCCTGGAGTATATCAGGGAGTGGGGCCAACGTCCTGACTTTC.

This chain links TRBV7-3 with TRBJ2-1, with D possibly TRBD2 on 6 matching bases. Germline-derived CDR1 and CDR2 are SGHTA and FQGTGA. The CDR3 has 13 residues. Trimming took 3 bases from V and 7 from J, leaving 10 bases between them. DNA of the CDR3: TGTGCCAGCAGCTTCGGGGGTTGGAATGAGCAGTTCTTC. The encoded protein is CASSFGGWNEQFF.

This chain links TRBV14 with TRBJ1-1, with D maybe TRBD1 (6 bases). V was cut by 3 bases and J by 4 bases, with 9 bases left in between. The CDR3 covers 13 residues. CDR1 is SGHDN, CDR2 FVKESK, per germline. CDR3 in amino acids: CASSHRGLTEAFF. The CDR3 DNA sequence: TGTGCCAGCAGCCACAGGGGACTCACTGAAGCTTTCTTT.

The chain combines TRBV9 with TRBJ2-5; 9 bases fit TRBD2. The germline gives CDR1 SGDLS, CDR2 YYNGEE. The CDR3 runs to 15 residues. Losses at the gene ends were 4 bases for V and 4 bases for J; bases not matched to a gene: 8. The CDR3 spells CASSLGGLAGETQYF. The CDR3 DNA sequence: TGTGCCAGCAGCCTAGGGGGACTAGCTGGAGAGACCCAGTACTTC.

The V and J genes are TRBV11-2 and TRBJ2-1; weak D call: TRBD2 (6 bases). In germline, CDR1 is SGHAT, CDR2 FQNNGV. This CDR3 has 16 amino acids. Deletions cut 0 bases from V and 0 bases from J, with 9 bases between. CDR3 residues: CASSLEPGSSYNEQFF. In nucleotides, the CDR3 is TGTGCCAGCAGCTTAGAGCCCGGGAGCTCCTACAATGAGCAGTTCTTC.

J is TRBJ1-2 and V is TRBV18; the D gene is possibly TRBD1 (5 bases). Trimming pared 4 bases from V and 2 bases from J, leaving 5 bases between. Germline V gene sequence: CDR1 KGHSH, CDR2 LQKENI. This CDR3 has 12 residues. The CDR3: CASSQGNYGYTF. CDR3 in DNA: TGTGCCAGCTCACAGGGGAACTATGGCTACACCTTC.

The chain is built from TRBV27 and TRBJ1-2, with TRBD1 matching over 11 bases. Losses at the gene ends were 2 bases for V and 5 bases for J; bases not matched to a gene: 7. CDR1 and CDR2 from the germline V gene are MNHEY and SMNVEV (reference sequence). The CDR3 consists of 16 residues. CDR3 bases: TGTGCCAGCAGTTTAACCGGGACAGGGGGATTTTATGGCTACACCTTC. Amino acids: CASSLTGTGGFYGYTF.

This clone was counted between two and nine times. V usage is TRBV6-5 and J usage is TRBJ1-2, with D perhaps TRBD1 (5 bases). Looked up from germline, CDR1 is MNHEY and CDR2 is SVGAGI. The CDR3 sequence is 13 residues long. V lost 6 bases and J 2 bases, leaving 10 bases between the germline ends. DNA of the CDR3: TGTGCCAGCAGCCCCGGGGGAAACTATGGCTACACCTTC. Its translation is CASSPGGNYGYTF.

A single count supports this clone. This sequence joins TRBV18 and TRBJ2-3, with a tentative D call TRBD1 (6 bases). Germline V gene data show CDR1 as KGHSH and CDR2 as LQKENI. Trimming stripped 1 base from V and 6 bases from J, with 11 bases between. The CDR3 consists of 14 residues. CDR3 DNA sequence: TGTGCCAGCTCACCACGTGCAGGGGACGATACGCAGTATTTT. This translates into CASSPRAGDDTQYF.

This chain connects TRBV19 to TRBJ2-2, with 8 bases fitting TRBD1. The trim removed 3 bases at V and 7 bases at J, leaving 7 bases unmatched. Germline CDR1 and CDR2: LNHDA and SQIVND (reference sequence). The CDR3 runs to 15 residues. CDR3 sequence (DNA): TGTGCCAGTAGTATCCCGGCAGGGGGCATCGGGGAGCTGTTTTTT. This gives the protein CASSIPAGGIGELFF. Filled out from reference TRBV19 and TRBJ2-2, the complete variable domain reads DGGITQSPKYLFRKEGQNVTLSCEQNLNHDAMYWYRQDPGQGLRLIYYSQIVNDFQKGDIAEGYSVSREKKESFPLTVTSAQKNPTAFYLCASSIPAGGIGELFFGEGSRLTVL.

This chain links TRBV19 with TRBJ1-4; D gene ambiguous. CDR3 length: 14 residues. V lost 4 bases, J lost 5 bases, and 11 bases lay in between. Germline CDR1 is LNHDA and CDR2 is SQIVND (reference sequence). The CDR3 loop is CASSTDRINEKLFF. The DNA of the CDR3 is TGTGCCAGTAGTACGGACCGGATAAATGAAAAACTGTTTTTT.

This clone was seen just once. This chain connects TRBV6-5 to TRBJ2-7; 9 bases fit TRBD1. V lost 5 bases to trimming and J lost 3 bases; unmatched junction nucleotides: 5. The CDR3 has 14 amino acids. Per germline, CDR1 MNHEY and CDR2 SVGAGI. The CDR3 DNA follows: TGTGCCAGCAGTATGACGGACAGGGGCTACGAGCAGTACGTC. It specifies CASSMTDRGYEQYV.

The chain has TRBV5-1 and TRBJ1-1; D unresolved. The V and J ends lost 2 bases and 3 bases respectively, with 8 bases between them. The germline V gene has CDR1 SGHRS and CDR2 YFSETQ. CDR3 length: 13 amino acids. The CDR3 loop is CASSFRSDTEAFF. Here the CDR3 DNA reads TGCGCCAGCAGCTTCAGATCCGACACTGAAGCTTTCTTT.

This sequence joins TRBV21-1 and TRBJ2-7; TRBD2, as called in the table, went unchecked against the DNA. TRBV21-1 is reported as a pseudogene. The CDR3 totals 19 residues. The CDR3 here is CASSKGRGGQTRSPYEQYV. The CDR3 DNA is TGTGCCAGCAGCAAAGGACGGGGGGGGCAAACTCGGTCCCCCTACGAGCAGTACGTC.